The source of this TCR beta chain is a study of blood T cell repertoires in COVID-19. Study background: Acute and convalescent COVID-19 samples came from the United States, Italy and Spain.

Profiling relied on immunoSEQ multiplex PCR, and the TCRdb table lists in-frame clones only, not all of them. The table shows 150,000 to 200,000 clones, with roughly 80% occurring only once. The CDR3 spans 14 residues. Trimming cost V 3 bases and J 6 bases; bases outside gene matches: 7. CDR1 is SGHNT, CDR2 YENEEA, per germline. The chain combines TRBV11-3 with TRBJ2-7, with 8 bases fitting TRBD2. This TCR came from a woman aged 40 to 55 with COVID-19, enrolled during active disease. The sequenced sample was peripheral blood. The CDR3 bases are TGTGCCAGCAGCTTGAACGGACTAGCCGGCGAGCAGTACTTC. Translation: CASSLNGLAGEQYF. The entire variable domain, with the rest obtained from reference TRBV11-3 and TRBJ2-7, is as follows: EAGVVQSPRYKIIEKKQPVAFWCNPISGHNTLYWYLQNLGQGPELLIRYENEEAVDDSQLPKDRFSAERLKGVDSTLKIQPAELGDSAVYLCASSLNGLAGEQYFGPGTRLTVT.